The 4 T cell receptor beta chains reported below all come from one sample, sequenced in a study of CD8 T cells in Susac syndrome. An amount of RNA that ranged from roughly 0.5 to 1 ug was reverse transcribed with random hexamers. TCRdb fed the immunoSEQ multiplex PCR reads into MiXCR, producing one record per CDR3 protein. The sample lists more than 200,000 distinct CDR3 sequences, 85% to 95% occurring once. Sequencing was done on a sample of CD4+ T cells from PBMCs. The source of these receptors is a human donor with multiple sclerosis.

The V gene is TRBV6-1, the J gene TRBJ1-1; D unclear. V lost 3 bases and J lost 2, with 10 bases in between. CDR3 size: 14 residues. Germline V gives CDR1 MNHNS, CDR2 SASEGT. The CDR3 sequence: CASSELGRNTEAFF. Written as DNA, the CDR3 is TGTGCCAGCAGTGAGTTAGGCAGAAACACTGAAGCTTTCTTT.

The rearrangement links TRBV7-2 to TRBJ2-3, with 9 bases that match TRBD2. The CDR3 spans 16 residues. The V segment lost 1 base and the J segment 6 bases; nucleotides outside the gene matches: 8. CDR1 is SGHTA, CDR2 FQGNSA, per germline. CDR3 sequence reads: CASSLVGSGSPDTQYF. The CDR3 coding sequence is TGTGCCAGCAGCTTAGTGGGTAGCGGGAGCCCCGATACGCAGTATTTT.

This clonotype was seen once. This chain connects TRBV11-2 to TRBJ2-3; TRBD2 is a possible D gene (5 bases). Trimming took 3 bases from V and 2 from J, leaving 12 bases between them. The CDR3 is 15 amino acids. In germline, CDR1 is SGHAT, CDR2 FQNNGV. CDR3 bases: TGTGCCAGCAGCTTCTCCGGGAAATACACAGATACGCAGTATTTT. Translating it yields CASSFSGKYTDTQYF.

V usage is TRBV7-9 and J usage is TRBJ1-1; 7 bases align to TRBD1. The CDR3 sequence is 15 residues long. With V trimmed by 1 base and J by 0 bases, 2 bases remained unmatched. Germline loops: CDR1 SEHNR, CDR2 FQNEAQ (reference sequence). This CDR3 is CASSLDGTVNTEAFF. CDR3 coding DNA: TGTGCCAGCAGCTTAGATGGGACAGTGAACACTGAAGCTTTCTTT.